One sample yielded the 3 T cell receptor beta chains listed below, sequenced in a study of graft-versus-host responses after intestinal transplantation. Assay used: immunoSEQ multiplex PCR; TCRdb lists only in-frame clones, some missing. Here the sample spans about 4,800 clones, around 25% being singletons. This specimen was alloreactive CD4+ T cells from a mixed lymphocyte reaction culture, taken before transplantation. Noted subset: CFSE-low proliferating T cells sorted from roughly six-day pre-transplant mixed lymphocyte reaction (GvH or HvG direction). The receptors here all came from a human patient who was an organ donor for intestinal transplantation.

This chain connects TRBV6-7 to TRBJ1-2, with unresolved D. TRBV6-7 is an ORF, and what it does is uncertain. With 4 bases removed from V and 3 bases from J, the gap between germline ends came to 9 bases. This CDR3 is built from 13 residues. In DNA form, the CDR3 reads TGTGCCAGCAGTTGCCCGGGATACTATGGCTACACCTTC. Translation gives CASSCPGYYGYTF.

This clone is categorized as medium-sized. V usage is TRBV29-1 and J usage is TRBJ2-3; D is possibly TRBD1 (6 bases). The V gene's germline CDR1 is SQVTM and CDR2 ANQGSEA. V lost 3 bases and J 3 bases, leaving 7 bases between the germline ends. There are 12 residues in the CDR3. The CDR3 DNA follows: TGCAGCGTTGACGGACAGACAGATACGCAGTATTTT. Amino acid sequence: CSVDGQTDTQYF.

The chain joins TRBV2 to TRBJ2-4; D is possibly TRBD1 (5 bases). CDR3 length: 16 amino acids. CDR1 is SNHLY and CDR2 is FYNNEI in the germline V gene. The V end was cut by 6 bases, the J end by 2 bases, with 17 bases between. The CDR3 nucleotides are TGTGCCAGCAGGATGACAGAATTCCTAACCAAAAACATTCAGTACTTC. It encodes CASRMTEFLTKNIQYF.